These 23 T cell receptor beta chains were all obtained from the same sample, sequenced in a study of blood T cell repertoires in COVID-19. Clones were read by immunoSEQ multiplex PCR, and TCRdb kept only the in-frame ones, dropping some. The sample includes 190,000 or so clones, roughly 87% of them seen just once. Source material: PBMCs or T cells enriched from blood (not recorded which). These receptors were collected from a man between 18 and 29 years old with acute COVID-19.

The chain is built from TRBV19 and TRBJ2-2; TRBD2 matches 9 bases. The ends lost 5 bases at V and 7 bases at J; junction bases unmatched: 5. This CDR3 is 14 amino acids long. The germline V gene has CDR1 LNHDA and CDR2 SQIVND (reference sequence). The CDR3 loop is CASSLAGVLGELFF. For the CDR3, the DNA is TGTGCCAGTAGTTTAGCGGGAGTGCTCGGGGAGCTGTTTTTT.

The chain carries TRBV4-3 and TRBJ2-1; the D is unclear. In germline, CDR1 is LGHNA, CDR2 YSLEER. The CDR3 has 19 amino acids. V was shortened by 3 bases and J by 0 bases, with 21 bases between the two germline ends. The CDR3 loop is CASSHRVYPGLASYNEQFF. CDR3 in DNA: TGCGCCAGCAGCCACCGAGTCTATCCAGGCCTCGCCTCCTACAATGAGCAGTTCTTC.

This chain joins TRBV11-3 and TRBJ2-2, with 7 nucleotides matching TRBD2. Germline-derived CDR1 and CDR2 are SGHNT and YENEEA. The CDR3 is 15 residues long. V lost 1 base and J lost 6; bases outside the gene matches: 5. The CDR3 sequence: CASSLVGGSSGELFF. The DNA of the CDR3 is TGTGCCAGCAGCTTAGTAGGCGGGAGCTCCGGGGAGCTGTTTTTT.

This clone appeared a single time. The CDR3 bases are TGTGCCAGCAGCCAGACTAGCATTCAGTACTTC. Translated: CASSQTSIQYF. The chain is built from TRBV14 and TRBJ2-4, with D tentatively TRBD2 (6 bases). Germline V lookup: CDR1 SGHDN, CDR2 FVKESK. V dropped 3 bases and J dropped 9 bases, with 6 bases sitting between them. CDR3 length equals 11 residues.

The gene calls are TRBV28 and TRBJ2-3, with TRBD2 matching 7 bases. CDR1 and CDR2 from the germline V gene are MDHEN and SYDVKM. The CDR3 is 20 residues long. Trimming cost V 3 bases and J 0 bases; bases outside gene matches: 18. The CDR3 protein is CASSLGWSGKTVDSTDTQYF. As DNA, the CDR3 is TGTGCCAGCAGTTTGGGGTGGAGCGGGAAGACCGTAGATAGCACAGATACGCAGTATTTT.

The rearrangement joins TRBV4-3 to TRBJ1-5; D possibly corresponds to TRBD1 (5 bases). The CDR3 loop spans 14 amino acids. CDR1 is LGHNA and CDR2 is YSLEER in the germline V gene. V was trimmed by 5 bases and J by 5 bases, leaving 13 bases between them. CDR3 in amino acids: CASSSSGGDQPQHF. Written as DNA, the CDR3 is TGCGCCAGCAGCTCCTCCGGAGGGGATCAGCCCCAGCATTTT.

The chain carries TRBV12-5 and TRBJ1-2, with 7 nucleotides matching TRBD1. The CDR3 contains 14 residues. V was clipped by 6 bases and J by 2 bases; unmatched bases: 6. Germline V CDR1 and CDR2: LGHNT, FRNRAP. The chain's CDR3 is CASGPSRGNYGYTF. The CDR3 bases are TGTGCTAGTGGGCCCTCCAGGGGGAACTATGGCTACACCTTC.

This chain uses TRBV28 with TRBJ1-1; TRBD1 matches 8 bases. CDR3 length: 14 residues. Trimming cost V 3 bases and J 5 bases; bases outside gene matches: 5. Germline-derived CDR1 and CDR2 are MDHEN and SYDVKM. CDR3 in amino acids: CASSLGQGATEAFF. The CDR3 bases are TGTGCCAGCAGTTTGGGTCAGGGGGCAACTGAAGCTTTCTTT.

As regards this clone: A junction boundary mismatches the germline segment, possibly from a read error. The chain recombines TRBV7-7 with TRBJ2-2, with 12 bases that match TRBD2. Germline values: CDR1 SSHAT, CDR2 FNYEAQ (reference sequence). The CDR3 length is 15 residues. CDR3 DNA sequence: TGTGCTAGCAGCAGGACTAGCGGGATTGACGGGGAGCTGTTTTTT. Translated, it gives CASSRTSGIDGELFF.

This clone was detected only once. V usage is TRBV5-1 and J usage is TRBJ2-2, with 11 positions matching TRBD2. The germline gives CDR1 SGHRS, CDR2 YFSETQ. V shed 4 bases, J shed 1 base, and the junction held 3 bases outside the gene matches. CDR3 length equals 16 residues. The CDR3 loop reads CASSPTSGRNTGELFF. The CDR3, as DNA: TGCGCCAGCAGCCCCACTAGCGGGAGGAACACCGGGGAGCTGTTTTTT.

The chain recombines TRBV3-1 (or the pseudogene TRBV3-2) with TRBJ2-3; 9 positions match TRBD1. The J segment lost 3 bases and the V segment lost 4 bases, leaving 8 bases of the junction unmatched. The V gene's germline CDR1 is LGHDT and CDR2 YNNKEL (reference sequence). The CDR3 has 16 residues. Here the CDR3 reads CASSPSDRGGTDTQYF. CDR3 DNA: TGTGCCAGCAGCCCTTCCGACAGGGGGGGGACAGATACGCAGTATTTT.

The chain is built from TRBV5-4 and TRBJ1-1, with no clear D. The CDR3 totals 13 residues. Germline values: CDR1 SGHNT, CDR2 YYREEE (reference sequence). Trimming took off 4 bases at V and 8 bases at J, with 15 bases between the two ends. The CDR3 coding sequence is TGTGCCAGCAGCCCGGAGGCAGCCCCGGAAGCTTTCTTT. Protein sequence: CASSPEAAPEAFF.

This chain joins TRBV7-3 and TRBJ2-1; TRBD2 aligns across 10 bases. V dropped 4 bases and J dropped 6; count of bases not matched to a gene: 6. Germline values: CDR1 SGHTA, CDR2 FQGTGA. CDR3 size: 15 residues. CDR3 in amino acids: CASSSIAGGVNEQFF. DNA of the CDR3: TGTGCCAGCAGCTCAATAGCGGGAGGAGTCAATGAGCAGTTCTTC. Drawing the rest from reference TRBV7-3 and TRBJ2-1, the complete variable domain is GAGVSQTPSNKVTEKGKYVELRCDPISGHTALYWYRQSLGQGPEFLIYFQGTGAADDSGLPNDRFFAVRPEGSVSTLKIQRTERGDSAVYLCASSSIAGGVNEQFFGPGTRLTVL.

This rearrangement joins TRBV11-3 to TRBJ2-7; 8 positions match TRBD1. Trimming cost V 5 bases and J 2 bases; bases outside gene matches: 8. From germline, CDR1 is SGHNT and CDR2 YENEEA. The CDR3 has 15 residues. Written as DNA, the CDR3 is TGTGCCAGCAGCCCCGTCGGCAGGGGGCCCTACGAGCAGTACTTC. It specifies CASSPVGRGPYEQYF.

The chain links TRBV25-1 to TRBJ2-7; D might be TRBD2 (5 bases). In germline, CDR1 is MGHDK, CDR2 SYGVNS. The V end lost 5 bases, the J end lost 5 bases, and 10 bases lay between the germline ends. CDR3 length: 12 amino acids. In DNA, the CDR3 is TGTGCCAGCAGTTCGGGGAACCACGAGCAGTACTTC. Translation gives CASSSGNHEQYF.

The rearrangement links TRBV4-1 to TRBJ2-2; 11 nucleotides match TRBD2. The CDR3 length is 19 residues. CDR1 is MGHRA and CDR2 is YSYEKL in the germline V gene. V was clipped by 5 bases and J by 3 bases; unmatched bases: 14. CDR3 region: CASSWTLLSGRADTGELFF. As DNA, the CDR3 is TGCGCCAGCAGCTGGACTCTACTTAGCGGGAGGGCCGACACCGGGGAGCTGTTTTTT.

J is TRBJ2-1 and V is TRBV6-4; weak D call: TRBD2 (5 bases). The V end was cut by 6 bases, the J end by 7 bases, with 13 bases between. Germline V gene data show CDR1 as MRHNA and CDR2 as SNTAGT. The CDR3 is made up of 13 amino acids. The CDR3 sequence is CASRPTSGNEQFF. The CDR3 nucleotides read TGTGCCAGCAGACCTACTAGTGGAAATGAGCAGTTCTTC.

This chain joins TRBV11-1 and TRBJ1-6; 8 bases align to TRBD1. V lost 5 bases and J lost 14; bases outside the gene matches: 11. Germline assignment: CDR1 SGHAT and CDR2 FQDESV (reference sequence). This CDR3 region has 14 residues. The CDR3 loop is CASSPGQGRPSLHF. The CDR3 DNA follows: TGTGCCAGCAGCCCAGGACAGGGACGACCTTCCCTCCACTTT.

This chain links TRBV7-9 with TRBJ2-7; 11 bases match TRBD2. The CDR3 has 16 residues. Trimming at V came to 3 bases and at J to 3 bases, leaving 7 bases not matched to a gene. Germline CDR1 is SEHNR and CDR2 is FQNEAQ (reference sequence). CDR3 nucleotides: TGTGCCAGCAGCTTTAGTACTAGCGGGAGTCTCTACGAGCAGTACTTC. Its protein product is CASSFSTSGSLYEQYF.

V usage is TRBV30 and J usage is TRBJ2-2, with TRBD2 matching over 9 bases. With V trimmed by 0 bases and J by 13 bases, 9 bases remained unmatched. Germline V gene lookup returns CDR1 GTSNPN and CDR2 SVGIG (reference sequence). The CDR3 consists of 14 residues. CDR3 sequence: CAWSVMSSGSGLFF. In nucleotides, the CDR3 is TGTGCCTGGAGTGTAATGAGTAGCGGGAGCGGGCTGTTTTTT. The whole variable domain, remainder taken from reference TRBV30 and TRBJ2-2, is SQTIHQWPATLVQPVGSPLSLECTVEGTSNPNLYWYRQAAGRGLQLLFYSVGIGQISSEVPQNLSASRPQDRQFILSSKKLLLSDSGFYLCAWSVMSSGSGLFFGEGSRLTVL.

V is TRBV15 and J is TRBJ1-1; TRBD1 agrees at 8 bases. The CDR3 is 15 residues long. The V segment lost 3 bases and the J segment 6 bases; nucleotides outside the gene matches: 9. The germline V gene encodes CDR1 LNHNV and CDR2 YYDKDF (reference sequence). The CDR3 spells CATSSIIQGASEAFF. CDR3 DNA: TGTGCCACCAGCAGCATCATCCAGGGGGCTTCTGAAGCTTTCTTT.

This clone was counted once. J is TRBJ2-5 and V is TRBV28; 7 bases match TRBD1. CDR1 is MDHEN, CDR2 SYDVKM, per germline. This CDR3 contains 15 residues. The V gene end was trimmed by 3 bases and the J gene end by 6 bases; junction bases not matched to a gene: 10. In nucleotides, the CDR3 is TGTGCCAGCAGTTTCGCGACAGGGCCGAGGAAGACCCAGTACTTC. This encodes CASSFATGPRKTQYF.

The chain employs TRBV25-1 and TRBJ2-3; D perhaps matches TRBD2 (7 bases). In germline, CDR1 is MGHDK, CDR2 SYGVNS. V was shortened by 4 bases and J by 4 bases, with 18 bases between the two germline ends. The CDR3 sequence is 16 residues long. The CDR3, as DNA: TGTGCCAGCAGTGCAAGGGGGAGGGATTTATCAGATACGCAGTATTTT. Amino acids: CASSARGRDLSDTQYF.